Sequencing of this T cell receptor beta chain was carried out in a study of Graves' ophthalmopathy and Graves' hyperthyroidism. As to this clonotype: The antigen remains unidentified.

After removal of 4 bases from V and 11 bases from J, the junction contained 6 bases not matched to a gene. This CDR3 is 14 amino acids long. The germline CDR1 and CDR2 sequences are LNHDA and SQIVND (reference sequence). Study-wide points: Distinction of ophthalmopathy from stable hyperthyroidism by a 13-signature model reached almost 90% sensitivity and 81.08% specificity. Most expanded clonotypes in thyroid above 0.001 frequency also showed up in blood. Ophthalmopathy progression predictions by the model showed about 72% specificity and over 60% sensitivity.

RNA transcripts served as template for amplifying TCR beta CDR3 sequences. The workflow started with a first-round RT-PCR run with HTBI primers and then moved on to a second-round multiplex PCR. Each CDR3 protein gets one entry after TCRdb re-called the multiplex PCR reads with MiXCR. The repertoire holds more than 550,000 distinct CDR3 sequences, with just over 40% as singletons. The chain employs TRBV19 and TRBJ1-6; 9 bases line up with TRBD1. The sequence was collected from an adult man with Graves' ophthalmopathy. Sequencing was performed on peripheral blood. The CDR3 loop reads CASSSGTGLAPLHF. The DNA for the CDR3 is TGTGCCAGTAGTAGCGGGACAGGGCTAGCACCCCTCCACTTT.